Presented here are 28 T cell receptor beta chains from one specimen sequenced in a study of identical twins. Each CDR3 protein is one row after TCRdb ran MiXCR on the 5' RACE reads. This table has approximately 550,000 distinct CDR3 sequences, around 22% appearing once. This same sample was also part of a study on yellow fever vaccine responses in identical twins.

Sequenced: CD4+ T cells sorted from blood. These receptors all come from a young woman in good health.

This clonotype appeared a few times. CDR3 DNA: TGTGCCAGCGGACCCGGGACTAGGGGCTACGAGCAGTACTTC. Translated: CASGPGTRGYEQYF. The chain joins TRBV28 to TRBJ2-7, with 8 nucleotides matching TRBD2. V lost 8 bases and J lost 3; bases outside the gene matches: 9. Per germline, CDR1 MDHEN and CDR2 SYDVKM. This CDR3 is built from 14 residues.

The rearrangement uses TRBV24-1 and TRBJ2-1, with 7 bases identical to TRBD1. This CDR3 is 13 amino acids long. CDR1 KGHDR and CDR2 SFDVKD come from the germline V gene. The trim removed 10 bases at V and 5 bases at J, leaving 7 bases unmatched. The CDR3 DNA sequence: TGTGCCACGGGACAGAGTAAAAACAATGAGCAGTTCTTC. It encodes CATGQSKNNEQFF.

The genes are TRBV24-1 and TRBJ2-3, with 9 nucleotides matching TRBD1. Per the germline V gene, CDR1 is KGHDR and CDR2 is SFDVKD. V shed 5 bases and J 2 bases; nucleotides not matched to a gene: 4. The length of the CDR3 is 15 residues. Here the CDR3 reads CATSGDREVTDTQYF. The CDR3 DNA sequence: TGTGCCACCAGTGGGGACAGGGAGGTCACAGATACGCAGTATTTT.

The rearrangement links TRBV5-1 to TRBJ1-1, with D unresolved. CDR3 size: 15 residues. Germline V gene data show CDR1 as SGHRS and CDR2 as YFSETQ. Trimming left V 0 bases short and J 1 base short, with 10 bases between. CDR3 amino acids: CASSLGQAGNTEAFF. Written as DNA, the CDR3 is TGCGCCAGCAGCTTGGGGCAGGCCGGGAACACTGAAGCTTTCTTT. Filled out from reference TRBV5-1 and TRBJ1-1, the complete variable domain reads KAGVTQTPRYLIKTRGQQVTLSCSPISGHRSVSWYQQTPGQGLQFLFEYFSETQRNKGNFPGRFSGRQFSNSRSEMNVSTLELGDSALYLCASSLGQAGNTEAFFGQGTRLTVV.

The V and J genes are TRBV3-1 and TRBJ1-2; D is uncertain. The CDR3 contains 16 residues. CDR1 is LGHDT and CDR2 is YNNKEL in the germline V gene (reference sequence). V shed 7 bases and J shed 4 bases, with 22 bases lying between them. CDR3 in DNA: TGTGCCAGCACCCCCCCGGGTTCCGGATCCCTCTATGGCTACACCTTC. Encoded protein: CASTPPGSGSLYGYTF.

The rearrangement links TRBV12-3 or TRBV12-4 to TRBJ2-2; the D call may be TRBD1 or TRBD2 (6 bases each). Trimming cost V 7 bases and J 2 bases, with 14 bases left between them. The CDR3 spans 15 residues. DNA of the CDR3: TGTGCCAGCAAACCCGCGGGACACAACACCGGGGAGCTGTTTTTT. Translating gives CASKPAGHNTGELFF.

This clonotype was seen a handful of times. The CDR3 DNA reads TGTGCCAGCAGCTCGGGACAGGTTCGGGGCACAGATACGCAGTATTTT. Residues: CASSSGQVRGTDTQYF. This chain links TRBV7-3 with TRBJ2-3; 8 nucleotides match TRBD1. The CDR3 runs to 16 residues. The germline V gene has CDR1 SGHTA and CDR2 FQGTGA. V was clipped by 4 bases and J by 1 base; unmatched bases: 7.

This chain links TRBV12-3 or TRBV12-4 with TRBJ1-2, with 7 positions matching TRBD1. V lost 6 bases, J lost 4 bases, and 8 bases stayed unmatched. There are 14 residues in the CDR3. The CDR3, as DNA: TGTGCCAGCAGCGACAGGGTAGTCAGCTATGGCTACACCTTC. It specifies CASSDRVVSYGYTF.

This clonotype was seen a few times. The chain has TRBV20-1 and TRBJ2-1; 9 bases align to TRBD2. The germline V gene has CDR1 DFQATT and CDR2 SNEGSKA (reference sequence). The J segment lost 9 bases and the V segment lost 1 base, leaving 13 bases of the junction unmatched. CDR3 length: 16 amino acids. The CDR3: CSARVPPAGGPIEQFF. CDR3 nucleotides: TGCAGTGCTAGAGTCCCCCCCGCGGGAGGGCCGATTGAGCAGTTCTTC.

CDR3 nucleotide sequence: TGTGCCAGCCACGGACAGGGTAGGAATGAGCAGTTCTTC. It codes for CASHGQGRNEQFF. This chain uses TRBV7-3 with TRBJ2-1; 8 bases are a match to TRBD1. Trimming cost V 8 bases and J 7 bases; bases outside gene matches: 7. The CDR3 has 13 residues. Germline CDR1 and CDR2: SGHTA and FQGTGA.

V is TRBV3-1 and J is TRBJ2-7, with D hard to call. This CDR3 has 15 residues. The V end was cut by 5 bases, the J end by 4 bases, with 18 bases between. Germline lookup yields CDR1 LGHDT and CDR2 YNNKEL (reference sequence). CDR3 residues: CASSSSSRAEYEQYV. The CDR3 DNA follows: TGTGCCAGCAGCTCCAGCAGTAGGGCAGAGTACGAGCAGTACGTC.

This clonotype was seen only a few times. This chain uses TRBV12-3 or TRBV12-4 with TRBJ2-1; weak D call: TRBD1 (6 bases). The CDR3 totals 13 residues. V lost 5 bases and J lost 9, with 14 bases in between. For the CDR3, the DNA is TGTGCCAGCAGTCAACCCTTGGACAGTGAGCAGTTCTTC. It encodes CASSQPLDSEQFF.

The chain joins TRBV7-2 to TRBJ2-1, with 11 bases that match TRBD2. The trim removed 5 bases at V and 7 bases at J, leaving 7 bases unmatched. The CDR3 extends over 15 amino acids. CDR1 and CDR2 (germline): SGHTA, FQGNSA. The CDR3 sequence is CASSEGTSGRNEQFF. The DNA for the CDR3 is TGTGCCAGCAGCGAAGGGACTAGCGGTCGGAATGAGCAGTTCTTC. The entire variable domain, with the rest obtained from reference TRBV7-2 and TRBJ2-1, is as follows: GAGVSQSPSNKVTEKGKDVELRCDPISGHTALYWYRQSLGQGLEFLIYFQGNSAPDKSGLPSDRFSAERTGGSVSTLTIQRTQQEDSAVYLCASSEGTSGRNEQFFGPGTRLTVL.

This clonotype showed up just a few times. The genes are TRBV11-2 and TRBJ2-1, with TRBD1 matching 9 bases. The CDR3 extends over 14 amino acids. The junction had 8 bases not matched to a gene; V was cut back by 7 bases and J by 7 bases. Looked up from germline, CDR1 is SGHAT and CDR2 is FQNNGV. CDR3 DNA sequence: TGTGCCAGCACCAAACCGGGGACAGGGAATGAGCAGTTCTTC. It codes for CASTKPGTGNEQFF.

The V gene is TRBV7-9, the J gene TRBJ1-4; D might be TRBD1 (5 bases). This CDR3 region has 17 residues. The germline V gene has CDR1 SEHNR and CDR2 FQNEAQ (reference sequence). Trimming pared 4 bases from V and 0 bases from J, leaving 15 bases between. The CDR3 coding sequence is TGTGCCAGCAGCTCCAACCTAAGGGGTGCAACTAATGAAAAACTGTTTTTT. Translating gives CASSSNLRGATNEKLFF.

The V call is TRBV21-1, the J call TRBJ2-5; the listed D gene, TRBD1, was not tested against the DNA. TRBV21-1 is listed as a pseudogene. The CDR3 runs to 19 residues. The CDR3 protein is CASSKPKNRDSPDGETQYF. The CDR3 DNA is TGTGCCAGCAGCAAGCCGAAGAACCGGGACAGCCCCGATGGGGAGACCCAGTACTTC.

This clonotype appeared a few times. The chain recombines TRBV7-8 with TRBJ2-7; D ambiguous. The germline V gene encodes CDR1 SGHVS and CDR2 FQNEAQ. CDR3 size: 12 residues. The V and J ends lost 0 bases and 2 bases respectively, with 2 bases between them. The CDR3: CASSLAAYEQYV. The CDR3 coding sequence is TGTGCCAGCAGCTTAGCCGCCTACGAGCAGTACGTC.

The table lists this clonotype with many counts. The rearrangement links TRBV6-2 or TRBV6-3 to TRBJ2-1; 7 bases align to TRBD2. CDR1 MNHEY and CDR2 SVGEGT come from the germline V gene. The CDR3 is made up of 15 amino acids. The J segment lost 3 bases and the V segment lost 2 bases, leaving 4 bases of the junction unmatched. CDR3 region: CASSYGTIIYNEQFF. The CDR3 DNA reads TGTGCCAGCAGTTACGGGACTATCATCTACAATGAGCAGTTCTTC.

As DNA, the CDR3 is TGTGCCAGCAGTTGGGACAGGGGGAGAACTAATGAAAAACTGTTTTTT. Translation: CASSWDRGRTNEKLFF. V and J are TRBV27 and TRBJ1-4, with 11 nucleotides matching TRBD1. The CDR3 has 16 amino acids. Germline V gives CDR1 MNHEY, CDR2 SMNVEV (reference sequence). Trimming at V came to 4 bases and at J to 1 base, leaving 2 bases not matched to a gene.

This clonotype was recorded a few times. This sequence joins TRBV10-3 and TRBJ2-1, with TRBD2 identical over 13 bases. This CDR3 has 16 amino acids. V trimming: 2 bases; J trimming: 9 bases; junction bases outside the gene matches: 7. Looked up from germline, CDR1 is ENHRY and CDR2 is SYGVKD. The CDR3 DNA reads as TGTGCCATCAGTGAGAGGACTAGCGGGAGCGAGTCTGAGCAGTTCTTC. As protein: CAISERTSGSESEQFF.

A single count supports this clonotype. This chain uses TRBV20-1 with TRBJ2-5; D call uncertain. CDR3 length: 15 residues. V lost 0 bases and J lost 1, with 12 bases in between. Germline assignment: CDR1 DFQATT and CDR2 SNEGSKA (reference sequence). CDR3 sequence reads: CSARDGIRVQETQYF. Here the CDR3 DNA reads TGCAGTGCTAGAGACGGAATTCGGGTCCAAGAGACCCAGTACTTC.

The V call is TRBV9, the J call TRBJ2-1; no clear D gene. CDR3 size: 15 residues. V was clipped by 3 bases and J by 1 base, with 11 bases between them. Germline V gives CDR1 SGDLS, CDR2 YYNGEE. The CDR3 reads CASSDIIRSYNEQFF. The CDR3 nucleotides are TGTGCCAGCAGCGATATTATCCGGTCCTACAATGAGCAGTTCTTC.

This chain uses TRBV3-1 with TRBJ2-5; tentatively, D is TRBD1 (5 bases). The CDR3 loop spans 13 amino acids. Germline V gene lookup returns CDR1 LGHDT and CDR2 YNNKEL (reference sequence). The V gene lost 1 base and the J gene lost 5 bases, with 8 bases spanning the gap. DNA of the CDR3: TGTGCCAGCAGCCAAGTTCAGGGTGAGACCCAGTACTTC. Residues: CASSQVQGETQYF.

The chain has TRBV21-1 and TRBJ2-5; no check of the table's D call, TRBD1, against the DNA was made. TRBV21-1 is listed as a pseudogene. The CDR3 runs to 13 residues. CDR3 nucleotide sequence: TGTGCCAGCAGCAAAGGGGGGGTAGAGACCCAGTACTTC. It codes for CASSKGGVETQYF.

The rearrangement uses TRBV12-3 or TRBV12-4 and TRBJ2-5; 9 positions agree with TRBD2. The CDR3 totals 13 residues. With 5 bases clipped from V and 5 bases from J, the junction kept 3 bases outside the gene matches. CDR3 nucleotide sequence: TGTGCCAGCAGTGGAAGCGGGAGGGAGACCCAGTACTTC. Amino acid sequence: CASSGSGRETQYF.

This clonotype was picked up many times. V is TRBV2 and J is TRBJ2-2, with unresolved D. With 6 bases removed from V and 2 bases from J, the gap between germline ends came to 4 bases. CDR1 and CDR2 (germline): SNHLY, FYNNEI. The CDR3 loop spans 12 amino acids. The CDR3 DNA reads as TGTGCCAGCAGGACCAACACCGGGGAGCTGTTTTTT. Encoded protein: CASRTNTGELFF.

This clonotype occurred a few times. The genes are TRBV6-2 or TRBV6-3 and TRBJ2-1; a possible D gene is TRBD2 (6 bases). V lost 0 bases to trimming and J lost 9 bases, with 21 bases between them. The CDR3 has 17 residues. The germline gives CDR1 MNHEY, CDR2 SVGEGT. For the CDR3, the DNA is TGTGCCAGCAGTTACTCGACGGGACTTACCCCAATCGGTGAGCAGTTCTTC. It encodes CASSYSTGLTPIGEQFF.

The chain employs TRBV11-2 and TRBJ1-3, with D possibly TRBD1 on 6 matching bases. Trimming removed 8 bases at V and 4 bases at J, with 18 bases between. The CDR3 contains 15 residues. Germline CDR1 SGHAT, CDR2 FQNNGV. The chain's CDR3 is CASRSLQGIGNTIYF. Here the CDR3 DNA reads TGTGCCAGCCGCAGCTTACAGGGAATCGGAAACACCATATATTTT. The entire variable domain, with the rest obtained from reference TRBV11-2 and TRBJ1-3, is as follows: EAGVAQSPRYKIIEKRQSVAFWCNPISGHATLYWYQQILGQGPKLLIQFQNNGVVDDSQLPKDRFSAERLKGVDSTLKIQPAKLEDSAVYLCASRSLQGIGNTIYFGEGSWLTVV.